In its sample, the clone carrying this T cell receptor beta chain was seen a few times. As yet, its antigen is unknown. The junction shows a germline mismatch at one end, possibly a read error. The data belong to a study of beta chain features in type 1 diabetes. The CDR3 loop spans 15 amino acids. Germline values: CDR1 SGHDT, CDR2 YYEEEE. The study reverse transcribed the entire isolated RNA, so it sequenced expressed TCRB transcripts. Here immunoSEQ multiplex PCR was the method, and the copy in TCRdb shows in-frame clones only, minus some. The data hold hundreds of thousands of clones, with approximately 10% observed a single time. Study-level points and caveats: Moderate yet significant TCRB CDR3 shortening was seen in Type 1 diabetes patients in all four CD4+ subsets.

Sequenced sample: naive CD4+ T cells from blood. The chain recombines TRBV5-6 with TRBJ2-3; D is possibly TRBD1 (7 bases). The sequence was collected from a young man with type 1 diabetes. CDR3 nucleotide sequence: TGTGCCAGCAGCCCGGACAGGCCGGGGGTTTATGGAAGGGCTTTT. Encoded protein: CASSPDRPGVYGRAF.